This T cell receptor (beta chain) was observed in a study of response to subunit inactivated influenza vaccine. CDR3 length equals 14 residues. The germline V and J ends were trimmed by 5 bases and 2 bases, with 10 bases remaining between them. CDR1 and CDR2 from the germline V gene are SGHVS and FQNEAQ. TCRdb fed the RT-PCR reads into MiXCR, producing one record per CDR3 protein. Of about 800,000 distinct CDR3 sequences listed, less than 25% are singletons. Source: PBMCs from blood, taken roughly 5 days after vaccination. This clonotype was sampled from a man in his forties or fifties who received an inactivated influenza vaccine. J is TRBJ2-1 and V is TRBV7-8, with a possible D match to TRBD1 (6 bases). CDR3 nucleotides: TGTGCCAGCAGCACCCCAGGGGCCTACAATGAGCAGTTCTTC. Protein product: CASSTPGAYNEQFF.